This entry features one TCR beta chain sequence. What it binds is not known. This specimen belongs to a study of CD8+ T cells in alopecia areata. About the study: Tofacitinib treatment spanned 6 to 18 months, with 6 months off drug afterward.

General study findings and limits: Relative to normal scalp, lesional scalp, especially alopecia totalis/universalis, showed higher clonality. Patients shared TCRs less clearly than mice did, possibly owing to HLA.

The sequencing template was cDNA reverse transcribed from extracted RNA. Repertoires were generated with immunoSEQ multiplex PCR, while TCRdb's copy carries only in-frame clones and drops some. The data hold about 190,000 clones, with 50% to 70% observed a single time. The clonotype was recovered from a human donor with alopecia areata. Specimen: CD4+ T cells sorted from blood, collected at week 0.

CDR3 coding DNA: TGTGCCAGCAGCCTACTAGGAGGGGCGGCTGAAGCTTTCTTT. This encodes CASSLLGGAAEAFF. This rearrangement joins TRBV6-5 to TRBJ1-1, with D maybe TRBD1 (5 bases). CDR3 length equals 14 residues. Germline V lookup: CDR1 MNHEY, CDR2 SVGAGI. The V end was cut by 6 bases, the J end by 6 bases, with 17 bases between.